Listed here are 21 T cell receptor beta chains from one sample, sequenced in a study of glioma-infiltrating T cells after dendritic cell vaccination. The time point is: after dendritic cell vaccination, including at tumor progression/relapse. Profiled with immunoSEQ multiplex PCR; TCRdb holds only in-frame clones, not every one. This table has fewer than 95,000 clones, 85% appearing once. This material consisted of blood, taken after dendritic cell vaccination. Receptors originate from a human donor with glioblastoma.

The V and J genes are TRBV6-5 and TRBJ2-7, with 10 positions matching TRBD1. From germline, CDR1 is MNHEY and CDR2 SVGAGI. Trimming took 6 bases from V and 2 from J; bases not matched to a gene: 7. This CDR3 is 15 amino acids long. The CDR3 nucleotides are TGTGCCAGCAGCTACCGGGACAGGGGAACCTACGAGCAGTACTTC. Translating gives CASSYRDRGTYEQYF.

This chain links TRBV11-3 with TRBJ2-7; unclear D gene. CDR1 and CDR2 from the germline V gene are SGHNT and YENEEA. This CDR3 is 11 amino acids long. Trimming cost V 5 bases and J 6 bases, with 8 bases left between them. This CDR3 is CASSPLPEQYF. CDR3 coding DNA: TGTGCCAGCAGCCCACTCCCCGAGCAGTACTTC.

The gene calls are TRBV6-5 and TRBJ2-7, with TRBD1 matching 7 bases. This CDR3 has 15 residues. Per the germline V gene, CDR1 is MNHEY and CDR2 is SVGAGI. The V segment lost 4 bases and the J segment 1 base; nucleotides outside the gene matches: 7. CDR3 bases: TGTGCCAGCAGTTGGTCCTCGGGACAGTCCTACGAGCAGTACTTC. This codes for CASSWSSGQSYEQYF.

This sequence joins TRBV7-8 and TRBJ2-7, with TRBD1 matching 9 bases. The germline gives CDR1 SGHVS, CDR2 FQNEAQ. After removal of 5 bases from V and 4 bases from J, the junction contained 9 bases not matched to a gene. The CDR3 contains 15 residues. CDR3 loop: CASSGPGQGPYEQYF. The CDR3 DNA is TGTGCCAGCAGCGGGCCGGGACAGGGTCCGTACGAGCAGTACTTC.

CDR3 residues: CASSLGGLTSEQFF. CDR3 DNA sequence: TGTGCCAGCAGCTTAGGAGGGTTAACGAGTGAGCAGTTCTTC. The V call is TRBV11-1, the J call TRBJ2-1; weak D call: TRBD2 (5 bases). Germline V gene lookup returns CDR1 SGHAT and CDR2 FQDESV (reference sequence). The CDR3 is 14 amino acids. Trimming shortened V by 1 base and J by 9 bases, and 13 bases separated the two germline ends.

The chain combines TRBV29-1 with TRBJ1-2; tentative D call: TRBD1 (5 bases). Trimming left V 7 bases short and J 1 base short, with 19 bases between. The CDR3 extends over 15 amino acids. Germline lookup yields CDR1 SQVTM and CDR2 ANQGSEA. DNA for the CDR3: TGCAGCGCCTCAGGGATAGGGCCTAATAACTATGGCTACACCTTC. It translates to CSASGIGPNNYGYTF.

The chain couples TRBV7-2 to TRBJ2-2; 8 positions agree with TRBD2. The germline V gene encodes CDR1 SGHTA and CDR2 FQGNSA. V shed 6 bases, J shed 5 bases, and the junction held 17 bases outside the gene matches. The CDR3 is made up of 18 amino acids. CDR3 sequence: CASSSKTTGTSRTGELFF. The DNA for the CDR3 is TGTGCCAGCAGTTCCAAAACCACCGGGACTAGTAGAACCGGGGAGCTGTTTTTT.

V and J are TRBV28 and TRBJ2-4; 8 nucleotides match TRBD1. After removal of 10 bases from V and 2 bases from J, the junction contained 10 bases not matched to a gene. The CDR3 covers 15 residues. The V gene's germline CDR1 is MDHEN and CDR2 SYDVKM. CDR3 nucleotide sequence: TGTGCCACTCAGGCGGCAGGGGGCTCCAAAAACATTCAGTACTTC. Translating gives CATQAAGGSKNIQYF.

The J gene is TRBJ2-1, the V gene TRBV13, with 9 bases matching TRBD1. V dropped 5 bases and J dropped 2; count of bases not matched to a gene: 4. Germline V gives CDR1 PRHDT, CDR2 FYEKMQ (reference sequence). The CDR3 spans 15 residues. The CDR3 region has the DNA TGTGCCAGCAGCATCGGGACAGGGACCTACAATGAGCAGTTCTTC. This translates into CASSIGTGTYNEQFF.

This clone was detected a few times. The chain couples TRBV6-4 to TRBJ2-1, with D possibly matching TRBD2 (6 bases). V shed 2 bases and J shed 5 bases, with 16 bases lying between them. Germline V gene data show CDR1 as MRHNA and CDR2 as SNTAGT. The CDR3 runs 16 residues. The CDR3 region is CASSDTTRRGNNEQFF. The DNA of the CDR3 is TGTGCCAGCAGTGACACAACCCGTCGGGGGAACAATGAGCAGTTCTTC.

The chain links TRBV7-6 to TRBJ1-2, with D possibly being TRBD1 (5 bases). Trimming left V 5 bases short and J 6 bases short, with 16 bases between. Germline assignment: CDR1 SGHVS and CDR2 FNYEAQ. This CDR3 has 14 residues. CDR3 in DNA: TGTGCCAGCAGCCTCCGGGCCGGGGGGGATGGCTACACCTTC. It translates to CASSLRAGGDGYTF.

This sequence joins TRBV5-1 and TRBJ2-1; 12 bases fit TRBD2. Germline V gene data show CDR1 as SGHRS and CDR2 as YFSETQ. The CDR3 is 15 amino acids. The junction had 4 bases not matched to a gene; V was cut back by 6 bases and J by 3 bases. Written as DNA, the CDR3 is TGCGCCAGCACCCGGACTAGCGGGATCTACAATGAGCAGTTCTTC. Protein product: CASTRTSGIYNEQFF.

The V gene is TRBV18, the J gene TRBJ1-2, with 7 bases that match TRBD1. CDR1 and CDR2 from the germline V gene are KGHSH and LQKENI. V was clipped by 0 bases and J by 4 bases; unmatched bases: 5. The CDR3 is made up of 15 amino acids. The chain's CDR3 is CASSPPQGWPYGYTF. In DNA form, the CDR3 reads TGTGCCAGCTCACCACCACAGGGGTGGCCCTATGGCTACACCTTC.

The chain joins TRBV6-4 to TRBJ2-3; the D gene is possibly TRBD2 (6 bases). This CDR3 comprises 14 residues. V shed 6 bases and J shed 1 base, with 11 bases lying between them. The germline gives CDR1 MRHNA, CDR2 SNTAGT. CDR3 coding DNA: TGTGCCAGCAGCGTGGGAGGAGGCACAGATACGCAGTATTTT. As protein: CASSVGGGTDTQYF.

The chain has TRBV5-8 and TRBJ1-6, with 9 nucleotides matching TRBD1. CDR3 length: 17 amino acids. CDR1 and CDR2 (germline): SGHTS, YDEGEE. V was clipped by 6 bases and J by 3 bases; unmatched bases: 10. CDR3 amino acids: CASIFSGTGSYNSPLHF. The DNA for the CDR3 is TGTGCCAGCATCTTCTCCGGGACAGGGAGCTATAATTCACCCCTCCACTTT.

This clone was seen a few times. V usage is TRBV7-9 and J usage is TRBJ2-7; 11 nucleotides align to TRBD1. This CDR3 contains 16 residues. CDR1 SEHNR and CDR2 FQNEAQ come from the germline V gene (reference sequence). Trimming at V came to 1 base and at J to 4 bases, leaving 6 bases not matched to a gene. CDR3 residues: CASSLGGQGGLYEQYF. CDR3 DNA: TGTGCCAGCAGCTTAGGGGGACAGGGGGGATTGTACGAGCAGTACTTC.

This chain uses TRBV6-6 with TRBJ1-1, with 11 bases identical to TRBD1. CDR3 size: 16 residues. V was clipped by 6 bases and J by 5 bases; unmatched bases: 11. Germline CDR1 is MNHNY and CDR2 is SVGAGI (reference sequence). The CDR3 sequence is CASRETAGTGGTEAFF. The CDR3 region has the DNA TGTGCCAGCAGAGAGACCGCCGGGACAGGGGGTACTGAAGCTTTCTTT.

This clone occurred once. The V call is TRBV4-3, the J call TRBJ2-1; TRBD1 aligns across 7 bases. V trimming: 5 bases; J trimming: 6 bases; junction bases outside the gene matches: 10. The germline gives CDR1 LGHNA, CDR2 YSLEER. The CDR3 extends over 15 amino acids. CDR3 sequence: CASSYRDSASNEQFF. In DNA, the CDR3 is TGCGCCAGCAGCTACCGGGACAGCGCTTCCAATGAGCAGTTCTTC.

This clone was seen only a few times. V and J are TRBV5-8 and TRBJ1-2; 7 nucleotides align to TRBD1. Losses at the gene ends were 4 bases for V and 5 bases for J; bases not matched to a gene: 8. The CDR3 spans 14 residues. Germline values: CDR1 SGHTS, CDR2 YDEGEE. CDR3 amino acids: CASSRGQEGYGYTF. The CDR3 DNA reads TGTGCCAGCAGCCGAGGACAGGAAGGATATGGCTACACCTTC.

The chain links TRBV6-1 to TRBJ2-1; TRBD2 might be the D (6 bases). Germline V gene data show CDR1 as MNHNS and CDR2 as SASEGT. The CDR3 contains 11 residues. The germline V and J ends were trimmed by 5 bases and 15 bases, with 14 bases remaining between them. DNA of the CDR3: TGTGCCAGCAGTTACGGGACTTTGATGTTCTTC. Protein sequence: CASSYGTLMFF.

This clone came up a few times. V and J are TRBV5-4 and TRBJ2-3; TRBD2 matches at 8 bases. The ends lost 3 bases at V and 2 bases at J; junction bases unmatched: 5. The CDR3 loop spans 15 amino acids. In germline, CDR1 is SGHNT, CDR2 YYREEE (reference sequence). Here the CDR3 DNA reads TGTGCCAGCAGCTCGGGGGGGCCCCACACAGATACGCAGTATTTT. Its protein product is CASSSGGPHTDTQYF.